This T cell receptor beta chain stems from a study of cytomegalovirus exposure and HLA in healthy donors. Study conclusions and caveats: Most TCR sequences were uncommon, yet certain public TCRs appeared in many donors. The tendency of first-cohort TCR clusters to co-occur in the 130 or so validation repertoires was identified by a subsequent analysis. Reports indicated that the classifier achieved high specificity and sensitivity in diagnosing cytomegalovirus status.

The CDR3 sequence is 14 residues long. CDR1 and CDR2 from the germline V gene are SGHAT and FQNNGV. V was pared by 0 bases and J by 3 bases, with 8 bases between. Assay: immunoSEQ multiplex PCR; the TCRdb copy retains only in-frame clones and omits some. Among over 200,000 clones listed, 70% to 90% were seen once. Turning to this clone: Its antigen is unidentified.

The chain is built from TRBV11-2 and TRBJ1-2; D is unresolved. This clonotype was sampled from a woman under 30 in good health and CMV-seronegative. Sequenced: PBMCs. CDR3 DNA sequence: TGTGCCAGCAGCTTAGAGGCCGGGGACTATGGCTACACCTTC. This sequence encodes CASSLEAGDYGYTF.